A selection of T cell receptor beta chains follows, all from one sample in a study of OX40 agonist ivuxolimab in advanced cancers. Using immunoSEQ multiplex PCR, the repertoire was profiled, and TCRdb retains in-frame clones only, with some absent. The repertoire holds roughly 86,000 clones, 90% to 95% seen once, with around 0.75% in the top ten. This material consisted of CD4+ or CD8+ T cells sorted from blood, taken in a trial of the OX40 agonist ivuxolimab. These TCRs come from an adult with an advanced solid tumor such as melanoma, head and neck, liver or kidney cancer. Both conserved end residues are part of each CDR3.

v_call: TRBV28; j_call: TRBJ2-3; cdr3_aa: CASSDRGSFSTDTQYF
v_call: TRBV18; j_call: TRBJ2-7; cdr3_aa: CASSSTGLVPMDEQYF
v_call: TRBV19; j_call: TRBJ1-5; cdr3_aa: CASSGESQPQHF
v_call: TRBV28; j_call: TRBJ2-6; cdr3_aa: CASRGMGSFSGANVLTF
v_call: TRBV30; j_call: TRBJ1-1; cdr3_aa: CAWSVRSYTEAFF
v_call: TRBV28; j_call: TRBJ2-7; cdr3_aa: CASSLWGREYEQYF
v_call: TRBV9; j_call: TRBJ1-1; cdr3_aa: CASSLTGDTEAFF
v_call: TRBV6-6; j_call: TRBJ2-5; cdr3_aa: CASNLRQGAREQYF
v_call: TRBV19; j_call: TRBJ2-1; cdr3_aa: CASRKIAGTSGYNEQFF
v_call: TRBV10-3; j_call: TRBJ1-2; cdr3_aa: CAISESTGTYGYTF
v_call: TRBV11-3; j_call: TRBJ2-2; cdr3_aa: CASSLYLGGELFF
v_call: TRBV19; j_call: TRBJ1-1; cdr3_aa: CASSRRGGKLGNTEAFF
v_call: TRBV27; j_call: TRBJ2-7; cdr3_aa: CASSPGGVPTNYEQYF
v_call: TRBV7-2; j_call: TRBJ2-1; cdr3_aa: CASSPSGRSFNEQFF
v_call: TRBV5-5; j_call: TRBJ2-6; cdr3_aa: CASNRQGGFSSGANVLTF
v_call: TRBV19; j_call: TRBJ1-4; cdr3_aa: CASSPGQGAATNEKLFF
v_call: TRBV27; j_call: TRBJ2-5; cdr3_aa: CASSLFGGETQYF
v_call: TRBV6-1; j_call: TRBJ1-4; cdr3_aa: CASSDKSEKLFF
v_call: TRBV18; j_call: TRBJ2-2; cdr3_aa: CASSPYSAGYTGELFF
v_call: TRBV7-2; j_call: TRBJ2-1; cdr3_aa: CASSPRGTAGMSRVNEQFF
v_call: TRBV18; j_call: TRBJ2-1; cdr3_aa: CASSPPGYNEQFF
v_call: TRBV6-5; j_call: TRBJ1-2; cdr3_aa: CASSLHGTQYGYTF
v_call: TRBV6-5; j_call: TRBJ2-6; cdr3_aa: CASRSSGANVLTF
v_call: TRBV6-1; j_call: TRBJ1-4; cdr3_aa: CASSEWDRAEKLFF
v_call: TRBV2; j_call: TRBJ2-3; cdr3_aa: CASSEGFTSTDTQYF
v_call: TRBV7-2; j_call: TRBJ1-3; cdr3_aa: CASSLRQGGGNTIYF
v_call: TRBV7-2; j_call: TRBJ1-2; cdr3_aa: CASSLAIGERGYTF
v_call: TRBV5-1; j_call: TRBJ1-6; cdr3_aa: CASSLAVGGADSPLHF
v_call: TRBV7-3; j_call: TRBJ2-6; cdr3_aa: CASSLSGSGANVLTF
v_call: TRBV19; j_call: TRBJ1-4; cdr3_aa: CASTKHATNEKLFF
v_call: TRBV7-9; j_call: TRBJ2-3; cdr3_aa: CASTAGPSTDTQYF
v_call: TRBV5-6; j_call: TRBJ1-2; cdr3_aa: CASSLGTSGVYGYTF
v_call: TRBV5-4; j_call: TRBJ1-2; cdr3_aa: CASSPGTGGRYGYTF
v_call: TRBV5-4; j_call: TRBJ2-1; cdr3_aa: CASSWGYREGDNEQFF
v_call: TRBV5-1; j_call: TRBJ2-2; cdr3_aa: CASSNGQGLAGELFF
v_call: TRBV18; j_call: TRBJ2-1; cdr3_aa: CASSRTDTQEQFF
v_call: TRBV14; j_call: TRBJ1-6; cdr3_aa: CASRGQGNSPLHF
v_call: TRBV28; j_call: TRBJ2-7; cdr3_aa: CASSYKTWTSGSSSYEQYF
v_call: TRBV7-2; j_call: TRBJ2-5; cdr3_aa: CASSARGLAADF
v_call: TRBV28; j_call: TRBJ2-1; cdr3_aa: CASTKPGLATHNEQFF
v_call: TRBV10-3; j_call: TRBJ2-6; cdr3_aa: CAIRGGTAGANVLTF
v_call: TRBV7-2; j_call: TRBJ1-3; cdr3_aa: CASSKNSGNTIYF
v_call: TRBV6-6; j_call: TRBJ2-5; cdr3_aa: CASSYRGESFQETQYF
v_call: TRBV28; j_call: TRBJ1-4; cdr3_aa: CASRSRTGDREKLFF
v_call: TRBV9; j_call: TRBJ1-1; cdr3_aa: CASSPKGQMNTEAFF
v_call: TRBV4-3; j_call: TRBJ2-1; cdr3_aa: CASSQDTFGEQFF
v_call: TRBV5-1; j_call: TRBJ1-1; cdr3_aa: CASSSRQGWTEAFF
v_call: TRBV18; j_call: TRBJ1-1; cdr3_aa: CASSGFQGYTEAFF
v_call: TRBV5-1; j_call: TRBJ2-3; cdr3_aa: CASSLDRATDTQYF
v_call: TRBV9; j_call: TRBJ1-1; cdr3_aa: CASSPRTMTSEAFF
v_call: TRBV2; j_call: TRBJ2-1; cdr3_aa: CASRHPGLAGGEEQFF
v_call: TRBV28; j_call: TRBJ2-2; cdr3_aa: CASSGHYSGRLNTGELFF
v_call: TRBV7-9; j_call: TRBJ2-5; cdr3_aa: CASSLRGPQETQYF
v_call: TRBV6-6; j_call: TRBJ1-1; cdr3_aa: CASSNAKGTEAFF
v_call: TRBV2; j_call: TRBJ2-2; cdr3_aa: CASSRGRGTANTGELFF
v_call: TRBV7-9; j_call: TRBJ2-5; cdr3_aa: CASSNRDASGIKTQYF
v_call: TRBV28; j_call: TRBJ2-5; cdr3_aa: CASSLPTESQGQETQYF
v_call: TRBV7-9; j_call: TRBJ2-3; cdr3_aa: CASSPGRMPFDTQYF
v_call: TRBV7-8; j_call: TRBJ2-3; cdr3_aa: CASSSREVTDTQYF
v_call: TRBV11-2; j_call: TRBJ2-7; cdr3_aa: CASSLGTSGSQKYF